Listed below are T cell receptor beta chains from one sample, sequenced in a study of radiotherapy plus CTLA-4 blockade in lung cancer. Only in-frame clones appear in the TCRdb table, and some are missing; sequencing was by immunoSEQ multiplex PCR. The top ten clones hold 4.5% to 5.5% of a sample with more than 90,000 clones, around 75% of them seen once. The specimen was peripheral blood, collected from a patient treated with radiotherapy plus ipilimumab. These receptors were collected from a human donor with non-small cell lung cancer who had a partial response to radiotherapy plus ipilimumab. Each CDR3 is given with its conserved first and last residue. D genes are given only for firm matches. Rows may omit the clone size; those that give it use once, few, many or a size class.

J gene | V gene | clone size | D gene | CDR3 DNA | CDR3 protein
TRBJ2-2 | TRBV27 | - | TRBD1 | TGTGCCAGCAGTCAAACAGGGGGCTCGTTGAACACCGGGGAGCTGTTTTTT | CASSQTGGSLNTGELFF
TRBJ2-1 | TRBV19 | once | - | TGTGCCAGTAGTCCAATCAGGGATAACTACAATGAGCAGTTCTTC | CASSPIRDNYNEQFF
TRBJ2-7 | TRBV28 | - | - | TGTGCCAGCAGTTTACTACTAGCTAGCGAGCAGTACTTC | CASSLLLASEQYF
TRBJ2-7 | TRBV6-1 | - | TRBD1 | TGTGCCACAAGGACAGGGGGCTACGAGCAGTACTTC | CATRTGGYEQYF
TRBJ2-7 | TRBV5-1 | - | TRBD1 | TGCGCCAGCAGCTTCGGGACAGGAGACTACGAGCAGTACTTC | CASSFGTGDYEQYF
TRBJ2-3 | TRBV30 | - | TRBD2 | TGTGCCTGGAGTGGCGGGGCTAGCGGGGCGCGGGATACGCAGTATTTT | CAWSGGASGARDTQYF
TRBJ1-5 | TRBV28 | - | - | TGTGCCAGCAGCCCCCGTACCTATAGCAATCAGCCCCAGCATTTT | CASSPRTYSNQPQHF
TRBJ2-1 | TRBV5-1 | - | - | TGCGCCAGCAGCTTGGAGCGGAATTACAATGAGCAGTTCTTC | CASSLERNYNEQFF
TRBJ1-3 | TRBV6-1 | - | - | TGTGCCAGCGGTAGTCGAGGAGTTAAGGGAAACACCATATATTTT | CASGSRGVKGNTIYF
TRBJ1-2 | TRBV5-1 | - | - | TGCGCCAGCAGCTTGGGTGACCGGAGCTATGGCTACACCTTC | CASSLGDRSYGYTF
TRBJ2-3 | TRBV28 | - | - | TGTGCCAGCAGTTTAAGGGTCAGTTCGGCGGCGGGGTATTTT | CASSLRVSSAAGYF
TRBJ1-2 | TRBV7-9 | - | - | TGTGCCAGCAGCCGAAGCCCGGGCCCCGGGGGGAGCTATGGCTACACCTTC | CASSRSPGPGGSYGYTF
TRBJ2-2 | TRBV5-1 | - | - | TGCGCCAGCAGCTTGATCCAGGCCTCGAACACCGGGGAGCTGTTTTTT | CASSLIQASNTGELFF
TRBJ1-5 | TRBV9 | - | TRBD1 | TGTGCCAGCAGCGAGGGACAGGGACTGTGGCAGCCCCAGCATTTT | CASSEGQGLWQPQHF
TRBJ1-2 | TRBV9 | - | TRBD1 | TGTGCCAGCAGCGCTCAGGGGGCAGTCGGGGGCTACACCTTC | CASSAQGAVGGYTF
TRBJ1-1 | TRBV6-1 | - | - | TGTGCCAGCAGCGGTCAACGGGACACTGAAGCTTTCTTT | CASSGQRDTEAFF
TRBJ2-3 | TRBV11-3 | - | - | TGTGCCAGCAGCCCGGGTACTAAATATACGCAGTATTTT | CASSPGTKYTQYF
TRBJ2-1 | TRBV6-5 | - | TRBD2 | TGTGCCAGCAGTAAGCGGGAGGGTAGATATGAGCAGTTCTTC | CASSKREGRYEQFF
TRBJ1-2 | TRBV27 | - | TRBD1 | TGTGCCAGCAGTCCCTCGGGACAGACTTATGGCTACACCTTC | CASSPSGQTYGYTF
TRBJ1-1 | TRBV11-2 | - | - | TGTGCCAGCAGTTATCAAGCTTGGACTGAAGCTTTCTTT | CASSYQAWTEAFF
TRBJ2-2 | TRBV7-2 | - | TRBD2 | TGTGCCAGCAGCAAAGATAGCGGGAGTAACACCGGGGAGCTGTTTTTT | CASSKDSGSNTGELFF
TRBJ2-5 | TRBV5-4 | - | TRBD2 | TGTGCCAGCAGCTTACGACTAGCGGGAGACGAGACCCAGTACTTC | CASSLRLAGDETQYF
TRBJ1-5 | TRBV5-6 | - | - | TGTGCCAGCAGCTTGGTTGGGGACACCCCCCAGCATTTT | CASSLVGDTPQHF
TRBJ2-3 | TRBV19 | - | TRBD1 | TGTGCCAGCCTCCGGACAGGGGGCTCGTCAGATACGCAGTATTTT | CASLRTGGSSDTQYF
TRBJ2-1 | TRBV19 | - | TRBD2 | TGTGCCAGTAGTCGGTCTAGCGGGAGCTCCTACAATGAGCAGTTCTTC | CASSRSSGSSYNEQFF
TRBJ2-3 | TRBV18 | few | TRBD2 | TGTGCCAGCACCGAACTAGCGACAGATACGCAGTATTTT | CASTELATDTQYF
TRBJ2-2 | TRBV10-3 | - | TRBD1 | TGTGCCATCAGCCGCCTCGACAGGGTTGACGGGGAGCTGTTTTTT | CAISRLDRVDGELFF
TRBJ1-1 | TRBV6-1 | - | - | TGTGCCAGCAGGGGAACAGGGAACACTGAAGCTTTCTTT | CASRGTGNTEAFF
TRBJ2-1 | TRBV6-5 | once | - | TGTGCCAGCAGTCTTCTTCTTAGCCGGGGGCAGTTCTTC | CASSLLLSRGQFF
TRBJ1-1 | TRBV30 | - | TRBD1 | TGTGCCTGGAGTGTATGGGGTCGACAGGGAGATGAAGCTTTCTTT | CAWSVWGRQGDEAFF
TRBJ1-2 | TRBV5-1 | - | TRBD1 | TGCGCCAGCAGCGAGAGGGGACAGGGTCATGGCTACACCTTC | CASSERGQGHGYTF
TRBJ1-5 | TRBV2 | - | TRBD1 | TGTGCCAGCAGACCAGACAGGGCCCGCAGATATCAGCCCCAGCATTTT | CASRPDRARRYQPQHF